A single sample is the source of the 21 T cell receptor beta chains below, sequenced in a study of cytomegalovirus exposure and HLA in healthy donors. In the PCR, 60 Vbeta and 13 Jbeta primers were used. Only in-frame clones appear in the TCRdb table, and some are missing; sequencing was by immunoSEQ multiplex PCR. Of about 170,000 clones listed, around 80% are singletons. Sequencing was carried out using PBMCs. The receptors come from a male donor in good health and CMV-seronegative.

A few counts support this clone. The chain recombines TRBV11-2 with TRBJ1-6; D gene ambiguous. V lost 4 bases to trimming and J lost 10 bases, with 23 bases between them. The CDR3 runs to 17 residues. In germline, CDR1 is SGHAT, CDR2 FQNNGV. CDR3 region: CASSSGQLAGASSPLHF. CDR3 in DNA: TGTGCCAGCAGCTCGGGCCAGTTAGCGGGTGCATCGTCACCCCTCCACTTT.

The chain recombines TRBV9 with TRBJ2-7; 9 bases line up with TRBD1. Trimming at V came to 2 bases and at J to 5 bases, leaving 5 bases not matched to a gene. The CDR3 contains 14 residues. Per germline, CDR1 SGDLS and CDR2 YYNGEE. CDR3 sequence reads: CASSVRDRAHEQYF. The DNA for the CDR3 is TGTGCCAGCAGCGTTAGGGACAGGGCCCACGAGCAGTACTTC.

This rearrangement joins TRBV7-9 to TRBJ1-2; D gene ambiguous. Germline loops: CDR1 SEHNR, CDR2 FQNEAQ (reference sequence). The CDR3 is 15 residues long. V was trimmed by 2 bases and J by 7 bases, leaving 17 bases between them. DNA for the CDR3: TGTGCCAGCAGCTTATCCACCGAGGCCCGGAGTGGCTACACCTTC. Amino acids: CASSLSTEARSGYTF.

The rearrangement links TRBV27 to TRBJ2-5, with TRBD1 matching over 7 bases. Germline CDR1 MNHEY, CDR2 SMNVEV (reference sequence). The V and J ends lost 6 bases and 4 bases, in that order; junction bases with no gene match: 14. The length of the CDR3 is 16 residues. The DNA of the CDR3 is TGTGCCAGCAGACCTGGGGCAGGGGGATTGGGAGAGACCCAGTACTTC. Its translation is CASRPGAGGLGETQYF.

The chain links TRBV18 to TRBJ1-3; 9 bases agree with TRBD1. The CDR3 runs 13 residues. V shed 4 bases and J 6 bases; nucleotides not matched to a gene: 1. Germline-derived CDR1 and CDR2 are KGHSH and LQKENI. This chain's CDR3 is CASSRTGENTIYF. The CDR3 DNA sequence: TGTGCCAGCTCACGGACAGGGGAAAACACCATATATTTT.

The gene calls are TRBV7-6 and TRBJ1-4; D not resolved. CDR1 and CDR2 (germline): SGHVS, FNYEAQ. Trimming pared 1 base from V and 8 bases from J, leaving 11 bases between. CDR3 size: 14 residues. The CDR3 protein is CASSLEPGGEKLFF. For the CDR3, the DNA is TGTGCCAGCAGCTTAGAACCCGGAGGGGAAAAACTGTTTTTT.

The CDR3 region has the DNA TGTGCCAGCAGCTTGAGGGGATCGGGCTACGAGCAGTACTTC. Its translation is CASSLRGSGYEQYF. This sequence joins TRBV5-6 and TRBJ2-7; D may be TRBD1 (5 bases). The CDR3 consists of 14 residues. The germline CDR1 and CDR2 sequences are SGHDT and YYEEEE. V dropped 1 base and J dropped 3 bases, with 11 bases sitting between them. Supplemented by reference TRBV5-6 and TRBJ2-7, the full variable domain reads DAGVTQSPTHLIKTRGQQVTLRCSPKSGHDTVSWYQQALGQGPQFIFQYYEEEERQRGNFPDRFSGHQFPNYSSELNVNALLLGDSALYLCASSLRGSGYEQYFGPGTRLTVT.

The V call is TRBV4-3, the J call TRBJ1-1; D may be TRBD1 (6 bases). Per germline, CDR1 LGHNA and CDR2 YSLEER. V gave up 4 bases and J gave up 1 base, with 16 bases separating them. The CDR3 loop spans 16 amino acids. DNA for the CDR3: TGCGCCAGCAGCCCCCACAGGGACCTCGCGAACACTGAAGCTTTCTTT. As protein: CASSPHRDLANTEAFF.

This chain uses TRBV5-4 with TRBJ1-1; maybe TRBD1 (5 bases). The CDR3 is 13 amino acids. Between the trimmed V and J ends, which lost 2 bases and 2 bases, there was a span of 7 bases. CDR1 and CDR2 (germline): SGHNT, YYREEE (reference sequence). In DNA, the CDR3 is TGTGCCAGCAGCTTTCAGGGTAACACTGAAGCTTTCTTT. Protein: CASSFQGNTEAFF.

This chain joins TRBV19 and TRBJ1-1; TRBD1 is a possible D gene (6 bases). Looked up from germline, CDR1 is LNHDA and CDR2 is SQIVND (reference sequence). The CDR3 runs 13 residues. V lost 7 bases and J 1 base, leaving 10 bases between the germline ends. CDR3 in DNA: TGTGCCAGTACTCGGGGGGCGAACACTGAAGCTTTCTTT. Its translation is CASTRGANTEAFF.

J is TRBJ2-7 and V is TRBV6-1, with TRBD1 matching 9 bases. Germline V lookup: CDR1 MNHNS, CDR2 SASEGT. This CDR3 is 14 amino acids long. Losses at the gene ends were 7 bases for V and 0 bases for J; bases not matched to a gene: 4. The CDR3 loop is CASTGTGSSYEQYF. CDR3 bases: TGTGCCAGCACCGGGACAGGGAGCTCCTACGAGCAGTACTTC.

This chain links TRBV18 with TRBJ1-5; the D is unclear. The CDR3 totals 13 residues. The V gene's germline CDR1 is KGHSH and CDR2 LQKENI. Trimming cost V 1 base and J 4 bases, with 5 bases left between them. The CDR3 here is CASSPQTNQPQHF. In DNA, the CDR3 is TGTGCCAGCTCACCACAGACTAATCAGCCCCAGCATTTT.

The chain combines TRBV2 with TRBJ2-7; 9 nucleotides match TRBD1. Trimming removed 8 bases from V and 3 bases from J; junction bases left unmatched: 2. Germline loops: CDR1 SNHLY, CDR2 FYNNEI. The CDR3 contains 12 residues. This chain's CDR3 is CASQDRGYEQYF. CDR3 DNA sequence: TGTGCCAGCCAGGACAGGGGCTACGAGCAGTACTTC.

The genes are TRBV19 and TRBJ1-5, with D uncertain. Germline V lookup: CDR1 LNHDA, CDR2 SQIVND (reference sequence). The CDR3 consists of 14 residues. V was trimmed by 8 bases and J by 5 bases, leaving 16 bases between them. This CDR3 reads CASQSSGNDQPQHF. The CDR3 nucleotides read TGTGCCAGTCAATCCTCGGGTAACGATCAGCCCCAGCATTTT.

J is TRBJ1-5 and V is TRBV23-1, with a possible D match to TRBD1 (5 bases). TRBV23-1 is noted as an ORF with a role that remains uncertain. V lost 10 bases, J lost 9 bases, and 22 bases lay in between. This CDR3 contains 14 residues. The DNA of the CDR3 is TGCGCCATCGGGGGAATGTCGAGGTACTGGCCCCAGCATTTT. Its translation: CAIGGMSRYWPQHF.

This chain connects TRBV15 to TRBJ2-7; D may be TRBD1 (6 bases). CDR1 and CDR2 from the germline V gene are LNHNV and YYDKDF (reference sequence). The V end was cut by 1 base, the J end by 3 bases, with 10 bases between. The CDR3 consists of 14 residues. In DNA form, the CDR3 reads TGTGCCACCAGCAGAGGGACAGTCTACTACGAGCAGTACTTC. It yields the protein CATSRGTVYYEQYF.

The chain is built from TRBV6-5 and TRBJ2-1, with 7 bases that match TRBD2. This CDR3 contains 12 residues. V was pared by 9 bases and J by 6 bases, with 5 bases of the junction left unmatched. The germline V gene has CDR1 MNHEY and CDR2 SVGAGI. CDR3 nucleotide sequence: TGTGCCAGTACCGGACTAGTCAATGAGCAGTTCTTC. The encoded protein is CASTGLVNEQFF.

This clone turned up a few times. The chain recombines TRBV7-6 with TRBJ2-7; perhaps TRBD2 as D (6 bases). Germline V gene sequence: CDR1 SGHVS, CDR2 FNYEAQ. CDR3 length equals 12 residues. Trimming stripped 5 bases from V and 6 bases from J, with 11 bases between. CDR3 sequence: CASSHWGVEQYF. CDR3 nucleotides: TGTGCCAGCAGCCATTGGGGGGTCGAGCAGTACTTC.

This clone was counted between two and nine times. The CDR3 reads CASTYSGANVLTF. The CDR3 coding sequence is TGTGCCAGCACGTACTCTGGGGCCAACGTCCTGACTTTC. This rearrangement joins TRBV27 to TRBJ2-6; D unclear. V lost 7 bases, J lost 0 bases, and 4 bases lay in between. This CDR3 region has 13 residues. Germline V gives CDR1 MNHEY, CDR2 SMNVEV (reference sequence).

This chain joins TRBV11-1 and TRBJ1-2; no clear D. V lost 1 base, J lost 2 bases, and 8 bases lay in between. The CDR3 runs to 14 residues. Germline loops: CDR1 SGHAT, CDR2 FQDESV (reference sequence). This CDR3 reads CASSLVGGNYGYTF. Here the CDR3 DNA reads TGTGCCAGCAGCTTAGTAGGCGGCAACTATGGCTACACCTTC.

Worth noting for this clone: A read error may account for a junction end that differs from germline. The same CDR3 arises from other DNA sequences in this sample as well. The CDR3 loop reads CASSQDPRQGAGTGELFF. The DNA for the CDR3 is TGCGCCAGTAGCCAAGATCCAAGACAGGGGGCGGGAACCGGGGAGCTGTTTTTT. The V call is TRBV4-3, the J call TRBJ2-2, with 10 bases that match TRBD1. The CDR3 consists of 18 residues. The germline V gene encodes CDR1 LGHNA and CDR2 YSLEER.